This paragraph reports one T cell receptor (beta chain). The antigen remains unidentified. Here immunoSEQ multiplex PCR was the method, and the copy in TCRdb shows in-frame clones only, minus some. Seen here are 3,200 or so clones, roughly a quarter observed once, and the top ten hold roughly a fifth. These data belong to a study of T cells in localized non-small cell lung cancer. Study-wide findings and caveats: Heterogeneity is still possible, as just one tumor region was sequenced. The greatest T cell clonality was found in uninvolved adjacent lung (higher than in tumor). A raised T cell density in blood coincided with lengthier overall survival. The appearance of a median 57 of the top 100 tumor clones was seen in adjacent lung.

This CDR3 spans 12 amino acids. The V gene end was trimmed by 2 bases and the J gene end by 5 bases; junction bases not matched to a gene: 1. Per germline, CDR1 GTSNPN and CDR2 SVGIG (reference sequence). V is TRBV30 and J is TRBJ1-1; the match to TRBD1 covers 8 bases. The TCR originated in a man between 40 and 69 years old with stage I lung adenocarcinoma. The starting material was lung tumor tissue, obtained before any cancer treatment. The CDR3 spells CAWSRQGTEAFF. The CDR3 DNA reads as TGTGCCTGGAGTCGACAGGGGACTGAAGCTTTCTTT.